The present T cell receptor (beta chain) was sequenced within a study of blood T cell repertoires in COVID-19. Study context: COVID-19 samples, acute and convalescent, were from the United States, Italy and Spain. Sources were T cells, B-cell-depleted T cells, or PBMCs; the material itself was cDNA or gDNA.

Authors' methods: For nucleated cells, counts were estimated from reference gene primer amplification. Here immunoSEQ multiplex PCR was the method, and the copy in TCRdb shows in-frame clones only, minus some. V, J and clone size are taken as reported in that table, and D and trimming were inferred from the DNA itself. The sample holds more than 200,000 clones, around nine tenths seen once. This CDR3 is built from 11 residues. Germline CDR1 reads LGHDT; CDR2 reads YNNKEL (reference sequence). Trimming removed 4 bases at V and 5 bases at J, with 6 bases between. The receptor's source is a man between 18 and 35 years old with active or convalescent COVID-19. The sample taken for sequencing was peripheral blood. The chain couples TRBV3-1 (or the pseudogene TRBV3-2) to TRBJ2-7; weak D call: TRBD2 (6 bases). The CDR3 reads CASSRGDEQYF. The CDR3 region has the DNA TGTGCCAGCAGCCGCGGGGACGAGCAGTACTTC.